This T cell receptor (beta chain) was documented in a study of shared clonotypes between healthy human individuals. Measured with immunoSEQ multiplex PCR; TCRdb has only the in-frame clones, and not every one. The table records about 1 million clones, around four fifths of them present only once. Unmatched junction bases numbered 5, after V lost 3 bases and J lost 4 bases. Germline V lookup: CDR1 GTSNPN, CDR2 SVGIG (reference sequence). This CDR3 contains 14 residues. Naive CD45RA+ and memory CD45RA-negative subsets were split from CD4+ cells. This rearrangement joins TRBV30 to TRBJ2-3, with 9 bases fitting TRBD1. The sample consisted of memory CD4+ T cells sorted from blood. Subset described: CD45RA-negative fraction. The clonotype comes from a man between 18 and 35 years old in good health. Here the CDR3 DNA reads TGTGCCTGGAGACGGACAGGGGCCCCAGATACGCAGTATTTT. Its translation is CAWRRTGAPDTQYF. The complete variable domain, with remaining parts taken from reference TRBV30 and TRBJ2-3, reads SQTIHQWPATLVQPVGSPLSLECTVEGTSNPNLYWYRQAAGRGLQLLFYSVGIGQISSEVPQNLSASRPQDRQFILSSKKLLLSDSGFYLCAWRRTGAPDTQYFGPGTRLTVL.